The 25 T cell receptor beta chains listed next were all sequenced from one sample in a study of T cell repertoires in aging, cancer and after chemotherapy. Peripheral blood genomic DNA, not sorted cells or RNA, was the template. Rearranged V-D-J TRB sequences were amplified with a mixed TRB-A/B primer pool. TCRdb re-called the multiplex PCR reads with MiXCR, one entry per CDR3 protein. The table shows 850 to 1,300 distinct CDR3 sequences, with about 50% occurring only once. Sequenced input: blood. The receptors were gathered from a human donor with a solid tumor. The donor label of this sample is uncertain.

The chain couples TRBV24-1 to TRBJ2-7; TRBD1 matches 8 bases. CDR1 KGHDR and CDR2 SFDVKD come from the germline V gene. The CDR3 totals 16 residues. V lost 1 base and J lost 5; bases outside the gene matches: 9. The CDR3 here is CATSDFKGQGAHEQYV. DNA for the CDR3: TGTGCCACCAGTGATTTCAAAGGTCAGGGGGCCCACGAGCAGTACGTC.

Notes on this clonotype: Relative to the germline gene, one junction end is altered; a read error may explain this. The V call is TRBV3-1, the J call TRBJ2-5, with a tentative D call TRBD1 (7 bases). Germline CDR1 LGHDT, CDR2 YNNKEL (reference sequence). This CDR3 region has 12 residues. The chain's CDR3 is CASSQGRDSLNF. The CDR3 bases are TGTGCCAGCAGCCAAGGGCGGGACAGTCTAAACTTC.

This rearrangement joins TRBV7-2 to TRBJ2-1; TRBD1 might be the D (6 bases). The CDR3 runs 15 residues. The V gene's germline CDR1 is SGHTA and CDR2 FQGNSA. Trimming took 6 bases from V and 0 from J, leaving 12 bases between them. In nucleotides, the CDR3 is TGTGCCAGCAGACTCACAGGGAGCTCCTACAATGAGCAGTTCTTC. As protein: CASRLTGSSYNEQFF. Supplemented by reference TRBV7-2 and TRBJ2-1, the full variable domain reads GAGVSQSPSNKVTEKGKDVELRCDPISGHTALYWYRQSLGQGLEFLIYFQGNSAPDKSGLPSDRFSAERTGGSVSTLTIQRTQQEDSAVYLCASRLTGSSYNEQFFGPGTRLTVL.

This clonotype is large within its sample. The gene calls are TRBV6-5 and TRBJ1-6, with 7 nucleotides matching TRBD1. This CDR3 region has 15 residues. CDR1 MNHEY and CDR2 SVGAGI come from the germline V gene. V shed 6 bases, J shed 5 bases, and the junction held 7 bases outside the gene matches. The chain's CDR3 is CASRSGTVDNSPLHF. In DNA, the CDR3 is TGTGCCAGCAGGTCCGGGACAGTCGATAATTCACCCCTCCACTTT.

The rearrangement uses TRBV20-1 and TRBJ2-1; D possibly corresponds to TRBD2 (6 bases). The CDR3 is 14 residues long. V lost 6 bases and J 10 bases, leaving 22 bases between the germline ends. Per the germline V gene, CDR1 is DFQATT and CDR2 is SNEGSKA (reference sequence). The CDR3 region has the DNA TGCAGTGCCCAGCGCTGGGGGGTAAGAAGGGAGCAGTTCTTC. It specifies CSAQRWGVRREQFF.

V usage is TRBV6-5 and J usage is TRBJ1-5; D call uncertain. CDR1 and CDR2 (germline): MNHEY, SVGAGI. The ends were cut back, 2 bases at V and 0 bases at J, with 14 bases in the middle. The CDR3 extends over 17 amino acids. CDR3 nucleotide sequence: TGTGCCAGCAGTTACACCAGACCGGGAAATAGCAATCAGCCCCAGCATTTT. Translation gives CASSYTRPGNSNQPQHF.

By sample share, this clonotype is large. This chain connects TRBV6-5 to TRBJ1-5; D remains ambiguous. Germline V gene lookup returns CDR1 MNHEY and CDR2 SVGAGI. CDR3 length equals 14 residues. V gave up 4 bases and J gave up 4 bases, with 11 bases separating them. The CDR3 is CASSSGRWNQPQHF. The CDR3, as DNA: TGTGCCAGCAGTTCGGGTCGGTGGAATCAGCCCCAGCATTTT.

This clonotype was seen a few times. The rearrangement links TRBV30 to TRBJ1-1; tentatively, D is TRBD1 (6 bases). The CDR3 is 13 amino acids. CDR1 GTSNPN and CDR2 SVGIG come from the germline V gene (reference sequence). The V end lost 4 bases, the J end lost 1 base, and 10 bases lay between the germline ends. The chain's CDR3 is CAWNWGQNTEAFF. CDR3 in DNA: TGTGCCTGGAACTGGGGGCAGAACACTGAAGCTTTCTTT. Variable domain in full (rest from reference TRBV30 and TRBJ1-1): SQTIHQWPATLVQPVGSPLSLECTVEGTSNPNLYWYRQAAGRGLQLLFYSVGIGQISSEVPQNLSASRPQDRQFILSSKKLLLSDSGFYLCAWNWGQNTEAFFGQGTRLTVV.

The J gene is TRBJ2-1, the V gene TRBV20-1; TRBD1 aligns across 8 bases. The CDR3 has 15 residues. V gave up 5 bases and J gave up 1 base; unmatched junction bases: 7. The germline V gene has CDR1 DFQATT and CDR2 SNEGSKA (reference sequence). The CDR3: CSARSRGLSYNEQFF. CDR3 nucleotide sequence: TGCAGTGCTCGAAGCAGGGGGCTGTCCTACAATGAGCAGTTCTTC.

V is TRBV19 and J is TRBJ2-2, with D unclear. Trimming left V 1 base short and J 1 base short, with 7 bases between. Germline V gene sequence: CDR1 LNHDA, CDR2 SQIVND (reference sequence). The CDR3 spans 15 residues. CDR3 sequence: CASSIVGKNTGELFF. In nucleotides, the CDR3 is TGTGCCAGTAGTATAGTGGGGAAGAACACCGGGGAGCTGTTTTTT. Using reference TRBV19 and TRBJ2-2 for the parts outside the CDR3, the full variable domain is DGGITQSPKYLFRKEGQNVTLSCEQNLNHDAMYWYRQDPGQGLRLIYYSQIVNDFQKGDIAEGYSVSREKKESFPLTVTSAQKNPTAFYLCASSIVGKNTGELFFGEGSRLTVL.

In this sample, this clonotype turned up once. The J gene is TRBJ2-1, the V gene TRBV11-2; no definite D call. With 2 bases removed from V and 0 bases from J, the gap between germline ends came to 8 bases. Germline V gene data show CDR1 as SGHAT and CDR2 as FQNNGV. This CDR3 comprises 15 residues. The CDR3 sequence: CASSLITGSYNEQFF. CDR3 nucleotide sequence: TGTGCCAGCAGCTTAATCACCGGCTCCTACAATGAGCAGTTCTTC.

This clonotype was seen a few times. The V call is TRBV12-3 or TRBV12-4, the J call TRBJ2-1; 7 bases agree with TRBD2. The CDR3 extends over 15 amino acids. The ends lost 2 bases at V and 8 bases at J; junction bases unmatched: 9. The CDR3 DNA sequence: TGTGCCAGCAGTTTACGGGGGGATCCTTACGATGAGCAGTTCTTC. Amino acid sequence: CASSLRGDPYDEQFF.

The chain employs TRBV6-2 or TRBV6-3 and TRBJ2-5; D unresolved. CDR1 and CDR2 (germline): MNHEY, SVGEGT. Trimming shortened V by 5 bases and J by 2 bases, and 12 bases separated the two germline ends. CDR3 size: 14 residues. In nucleotides, the CDR3 is TGTGCCAGCAGTCCACTGGGCTTTCAAGAGACCCAGTACTTC. Translated, it gives CASSPLGFQETQYF.

This clonotype was detected only once. The J gene is TRBJ2-7, the V gene TRBV27, with 8 bases lining up with TRBD1. V gave up 7 bases and J gave up 7 bases; unmatched junction bases: 12. CDR1 is MNHEY, CDR2 SMNVEV, per germline (reference sequence). This CDR3 is 14 amino acids long. The CDR3 sequence is CASIRLTGAREQYF. As DNA, the CDR3 is TGTGCCAGCATCAGGTTGACAGGGGCACGGGAGCAGTACTTC.

In the case of this clonotype: Compared with germline, one end of the junction differs, possibly owing to a read error. The genes are TRBV5-6 and TRBJ2-1, with 7 bases fitting TRBD1. Germline values: CDR1 SGHDT, CDR2 YYEEEE. This CDR3 is built from 15 residues. The chain's CDR3 is CASSTGVMRNNKQFF. The CDR3 bases are TGTGCCAGCAGCACAGGGGTTATGCGGAACAATAAGCAGTTCTTC.

This rearrangement joins TRBV7-2 to TRBJ1-2; no clear D. Germline lookup yields CDR1 SGHTA and CDR2 FQGNSA. Trimming shortened V by 0 bases and J by 0 bases, and 11 bases separated the two germline ends. CDR3 size: 16 residues. The CDR3 DNA reads as TGTGCCAGCAGCTTAGCGTACGGTCCCCCTAACTATGGCTACACCTTC. This translates into CASSLAYGPPNYGYTF.

This clonotype was seen more than once but under ten times. This sequence joins TRBV6-1 and TRBJ2-1; TRBD2 matches 8 bases. V lost 5 bases, J lost 6 bases, and 12 bases stayed unmatched. Per the germline V gene, CDR1 is MNHNS and CDR2 is SASEGT. The CDR3 runs 16 residues. The CDR3 DNA reads as TGTGCCAGCAGTCCTCGGGGGGGGACTAGGGGCAATGAGCAGTTCTTC. Residues: CASSPRGGTRGNEQFF.

Only a few counts were recorded for this clonotype. The rearrangement joins TRBV30 to TRBJ2-6; D gene ambiguous. CDR1 is GTSNPN and CDR2 is SVGIG in the germline V gene (reference sequence). This CDR3 region has 13 residues. V shed 5 bases and J shed 1 base, with 6 bases lying between them. CDR3 residues: CAWDPSGANVLTF. CDR3 bases: TGTGCCTGGGACCCTTCTGGGGCCAACGTCCTGACTTTC. The whole variable domain, filled in from reference TRBV30 and TRBJ2-6, reads SQTIHQWPATLVQPVGSPLSLECTVEGTSNPNLYWYRQAAGRGLQLLFYSVGIGQISSEVPQNLSASRPQDRQFILSSKKLLLSDSGFYLCAWDPSGANVLTFGAGSRLTVL.

The J gene is TRBJ1-4, the V gene TRBV12-3 or TRBV12-4, with D possibly matching TRBD1 (5 bases). The germline V and J ends were trimmed by 7 bases and 3 bases, with 9 bases remaining between them. The CDR3 totals 13 residues. The DNA for the CDR3 is TGTGCCAGCAAGAGGGGCGCTAATGAAAAACTGTTTTTT. Encoded protein: CASKRGANEKLFF.

The chain uses TRBV29-1 and TRBJ2-1; a possible D gene is TRBD1 (6 bases). The V and J ends lost 5 bases and 2 bases respectively, with 19 bases between them. The CDR3 loop spans 16 amino acids. CDR1 is SQVTM and CDR2 is ANQGSEA in the germline V gene. The CDR3 DNA is TGCAGCGTTTTGGTCCGGGCGGACAGTCCCTACAATGAGCAGTTCTTC. This encodes CSVLVRADSPYNEQFF.

The chain uses TRBV4-3 and TRBJ2-3; D gene uncertain. The V end was cut by 0 bases, the J end by 4 bases, with 8 bases between. The CDR3 loop spans 14 amino acids. Germline CDR1 and CDR2: LGHNA and YSLEER. The CDR3 loop is CASSQEVVSDTQYF. CDR3 DNA: TGCGCCAGCAGCCAAGAGGTGGTGTCAGATACGCAGTATTTT.

V usage is TRBV6-1 and J usage is TRBJ1-4, with no clear D. V gave up 3 bases and J gave up 10 bases, with 12 bases separating them. Per the germline V gene, CDR1 is MNHNS and CDR2 is SASEGT. This CDR3 has 13 residues. CDR3 bases: TGTGCCAGCAGTGAGTTATCTGCGGGAAAACTGTTTTTT. Translation gives CASSELSAGKLFF.

This clonotype was seen more than once but under ten times. At one end, the junction sequence differs from germline, possibly due to a read error. The chain joins TRBV29-1 to TRBJ2-5; 7 nucleotides line up with TRBD2. The CDR3 spans 15 residues. CDR1 and CDR2 from the germline V gene are SQVTM and ANQGSEA. The CDR3 coding sequence is TGCAGAGTTGAAGACGGCCGTGGGAGGGAGGAGACCCAGTACTTC. Protein sequence: CRVEDGRGREETQYF.

The chain combines TRBV4-2 with TRBJ1-3; tentatively, D is TRBD1 (5 bases). V dropped 3 bases and J dropped 4 bases, with 13 bases sitting between them. This CDR3 has 15 amino acids. The germline CDR1 and CDR2 sequences are LGHNA and YNFKEQ. The CDR3 DNA follows: TGTGCCAGCAGCCAGGGGGGTCCGAACGGAAACACCATATATTTT. Translating it yields CASSQGGPNGNTIYF.

This clonotype was seen a handful of times. The gene calls are TRBV20-1 and TRBJ2-7; D gene ambiguous. CDR1 is DFQATT, CDR2 SNEGSKA, per germline (reference sequence). This CDR3 is 13 amino acids long. Between the trimmed V and J ends, which lost 1 base and 3 bases, there was a span of 10 bases. The CDR3 protein is CSARGPLGYEQYF. The CDR3 DNA follows: TGCAGTGCTAGAGGTCCACTGGGCTACGAGCAGTACTTC.